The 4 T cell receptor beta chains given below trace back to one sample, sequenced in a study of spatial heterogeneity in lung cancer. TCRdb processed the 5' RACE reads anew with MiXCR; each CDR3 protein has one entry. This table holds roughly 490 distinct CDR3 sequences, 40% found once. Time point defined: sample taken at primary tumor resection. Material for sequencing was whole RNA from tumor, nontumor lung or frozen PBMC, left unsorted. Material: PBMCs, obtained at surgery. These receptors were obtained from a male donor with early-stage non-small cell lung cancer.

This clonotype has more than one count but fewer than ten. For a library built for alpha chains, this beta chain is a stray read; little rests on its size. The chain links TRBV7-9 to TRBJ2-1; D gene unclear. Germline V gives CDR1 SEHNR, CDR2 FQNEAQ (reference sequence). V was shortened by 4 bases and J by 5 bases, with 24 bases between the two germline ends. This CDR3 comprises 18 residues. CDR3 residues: CASSSPTTGILMNNEQFF. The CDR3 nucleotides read TGTGCCAGCAGCTCGCCCACCACTGGCATCCTAATGAACAATGAGCAGTTCTTC.

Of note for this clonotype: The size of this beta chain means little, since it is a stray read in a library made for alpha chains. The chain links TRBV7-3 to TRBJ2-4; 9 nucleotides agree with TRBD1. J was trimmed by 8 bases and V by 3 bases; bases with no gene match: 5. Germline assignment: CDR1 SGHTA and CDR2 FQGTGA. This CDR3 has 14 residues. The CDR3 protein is CASSLTGGRDIQYF. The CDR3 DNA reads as TGTGCCAGCAGCTTGACAGGGGGTAGGGACATTCAGTACTTC.

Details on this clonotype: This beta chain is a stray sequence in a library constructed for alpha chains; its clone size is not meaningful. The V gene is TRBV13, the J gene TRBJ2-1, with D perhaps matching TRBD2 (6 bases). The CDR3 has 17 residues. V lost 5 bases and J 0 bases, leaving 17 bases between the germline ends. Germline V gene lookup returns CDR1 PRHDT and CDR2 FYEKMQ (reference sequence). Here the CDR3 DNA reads TGTGCCAGCAGCCCTTCGGGGGTCTGGAGCTCCTACAATGAGCAGTTCTTC. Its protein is CASSPSGVWSSYNEQFF.

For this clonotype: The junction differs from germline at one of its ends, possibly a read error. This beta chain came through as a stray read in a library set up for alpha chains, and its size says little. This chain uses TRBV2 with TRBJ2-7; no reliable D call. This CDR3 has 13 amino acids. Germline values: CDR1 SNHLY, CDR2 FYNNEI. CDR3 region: CDSSESWAYEQYF. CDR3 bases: TGTGACAGCAGTGAAAGTTGGGCCTACGAGCAGTACTTC. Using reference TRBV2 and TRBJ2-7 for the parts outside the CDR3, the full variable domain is EPEVTQTPSHQVTQMGQEVILRCVPISNHLYFYWYRQILGQKVEFLVSFYNNEISEKSEIFDDQFSVERPDGSNFTLKIRSTKLEDSAMYFCDSSESWAYEQYFGPGTRLTVT.